This TCR beta chain was sequenced during a study of vaccination effects on CD4 cells after COVID-19. Across the whole study: Participants were given two doses of BNT162b2 or mRNA-1273 vaccine.

Viral peptide pool expansion of antigen-specific CD4+ T cells preceded sequencing in the ViraFEST assay. Researchers isolated CD4+ T cells once about eleven days of culture had elapsed. Nucleocapsid antibodies stayed negative before and after vaccination, showing no earlier SARS-CoV-2 infection. This clone was detected once. Its specificity is unknown. The J segment lost 9 bases and the V segment lost 8 bases, leaving 15 bases of the junction unmatched. CDR1 is SNHLY and CDR2 is FYNNEI in the germline V gene. This CDR3 has 16 residues. The method was immunoSEQ multiplex PCR; TCRdb's version includes in-frame clones alone and lacks a portion of them. The sample yields about 65,000 clones, 60% to 80% seen once.

The chain joins TRBV2 to TRBJ2-1, with 11 bases that match TRBD2. This receptor was obtained from a human donor who received a COVID-19 vaccine. The input for sequencing was CD4+ T cells from PBMCs cultured with HCoV-NL63 spike peptides, taken before COVID-19 vaccination. The chain's CDR3 is CASHSLGSGGASEQFF. In DNA, the CDR3 is TGTGCCAGCCACTCTCTAGGTAGCGGGGGGGCGAGTGAGCAGTTCTTC.